The text below deals with one TCR beta chain. The target antigen is unknown. This record belongs to a study of T cells after posttransplantation cyclophosphamide. Clones were sequenced by immunoSEQ multiplex PCR, and TCRdb holds only the in-frame ones, with some missing. The sample contains around 22,000 clones, around 90% of which appear only once. Study outcomes and limitations: After PTCy, TRB diversity resembled that of CNI/methotrexate controls. TRB overlap between skin or GI tissue T cells and blood was limited.

Controls had myeloablative marrow grafts with methotrexate and calcineurin inhibitor, sampled at 1 year. The CDR3 runs to 11 residues. Losses at the gene ends were 7 bases for V and 8 bases for J; bases not matched to a gene: 5. Germline lookup yields CDR1 SNHLY and CDR2 FYNNEI. The sequence derives from a female patient in her fifties or sixties who received an allogeneic stem cell transplant from an unrelated donor, was CMV-positive, and had chronic GVHD only. Some T cells may be supplied by the graft donor. The sample was PBMCs, taken after an allogeneic stem cell transplant with a calcineurin inhibitor and methotrexate. The J gene is TRBJ2-7, the V gene TRBV2; 7 bases agree with TRBD2. The CDR3 nucleotides are TGTGCCAGCAAACTAGCGTTACAGCAGTACTTC. It translates to CASKLALQQYF.